The 22 T cell receptor beta chains reported below all come from one sample, sequenced in a study of chemoradiotherapy in HPV16-positive cancers. Measured with immunoSEQ multiplex PCR; TCRdb has only the in-frame clones, and not every one. Among fewer than 15,000 clones, around 90% were seen once, and the ten largest hold less than 3.5%. The sample in question was blood, obtained from a patient who underwent chemoradiotherapy. Every receptor here comes from a human donor with HPV-associated anogenital cancer.

This chain connects TRBV18 to TRBJ2-5; the match to TRBD2 covers 10 bases. The CDR3 sequence is 16 residues long. V lost 1 base, J lost 2 bases, and 4 bases stayed unmatched. The germline CDR1 and CDR2 sequences are KGHSH and LQKENI. The CDR3 coding sequence is TGTGCCAGCTCACCACTGTTAGCGGGGGGACAAGAGACCCAGTACTTC. This gives the protein CASSPLLAGGQETQYF.

V gene TRBV5-5 combines with J gene TRBJ2-7; D ambiguous. The V gene's germline CDR1 is SGHKS and CDR2 YYEKEE (reference sequence). V was clipped by 4 bases and J by 0 bases, with 11 bases between them. The CDR3 contains 14 residues. CDR3 region: CASSRTRDSYEQYF. The CDR3 region has the DNA TGTGCCAGCAGCCGAACGCGAGACTCCTACGAGCAGTACTTC.

This clone was picked up one time. This CDR3 reads CASSYDRTQYF. The CDR3 bases are TGCGCCAGCAGCTACGACAGGACCCAGTACTTC. The chain links TRBV5-1 to TRBJ2-5; maybe TRBD1 (5 bases). The V end was cut by 3 bases, the J end by 7 bases, with 7 bases between. Per germline, CDR1 SGHRS and CDR2 YFSETQ. CDR3 length: 11 residues.

The V gene is TRBV7-8, the J gene TRBJ2-3, with 7 nucleotides matching TRBD2. This CDR3 is 16 amino acids long. CDR1 and CDR2 (germline): SGHVS, FQNEAQ. V was pared by 5 bases and J by 2 bases, with 10 bases of the junction left unmatched. CDR3 region: CASSLSFRGDTDTQYF. DNA of the CDR3: TGTGCCAGCAGCCTCTCCTTTCGGGGGGACACAGATACGCAGTATTTT.

This sequence joins TRBV7-8 and TRBJ1-2, with TRBD1 matching over 7 bases. Trimming at V came to 2 bases and at J to 1 base, leaving 4 bases not matched to a gene. The germline gives CDR1 SGHVS, CDR2 FQNEAQ. This CDR3 is 15 amino acids long. This chain's CDR3 is CASSLRTGRNYGYTF. The CDR3, as DNA: TGTGCCAGCAGCTTACGGACAGGCCGTAACTATGGCTACACCTTC.

This chain uses TRBV30 with TRBJ1-1; no reliable D call. CDR1 and CDR2 (germline): GTSNPN, SVGIG (reference sequence). V lost 0 bases, J lost 1 base, and 6 bases lay in between. The CDR3 is made up of 13 amino acids. The CDR3 nucleotides read TGTGCCTGGAGTGTGGGGTCGAACACTGAAGCTTTCTTT. Encoded protein: CAWSVGSNTEAFF.

This chain uses TRBV6-5 with TRBJ2-7; TRBD1 agrees at 10 bases. CDR1 MNHEY and CDR2 SVGAGI come from the germline V gene. The CDR3 has 15 amino acids. V shed 2 bases, J shed 5 bases, and the junction held 6 bases outside the gene matches. In DNA form, the CDR3 reads TGTGCCAGCAGTTACACCGGGACAGGGGTGAACGAGCAGTACTTC. It specifies CASSYTGTGVNEQYF.

This chain uses TRBV6-5 with TRBJ1-1, with TRBD1 as a possible D gene (5 bases). CDR1 MNHEY and CDR2 SVGAGI come from the germline V gene. The CDR3 spans 14 residues. Trimming pared 1 base from V and 3 bases from J, leaving 9 bases between. The CDR3 region has the DNA TGTGCCAGCAGTTACTGGGGGTCTGACACTGAAGCTTTCTTT. Translated: CASSYWGSDTEAFF.

The gene calls are TRBV7-2 and TRBJ2-4, with D possibly being TRBD1 (8 bases). Between the trimmed V and J ends, which lost 4 bases and 7 bases, there was a span of 11 bases. Germline V CDR1 and CDR2: SGHTA, FQGNSA. This CDR3 spans 13 amino acids. The DNA for the CDR3 is TGTGCCAGCAGCTCACAGGGGGGGAACATTCAGTACTTC. Amino acids: CASSSQGGNIQYF. Drawing the rest from reference TRBV7-2 and TRBJ2-4, the complete variable domain is GAGVSQSPSNKVTEKGKDVELRCDPISGHTALYWYRQSLGQGLEFLIYFQGNSAPDKSGLPSDRFSAERTGGSVSTLTIQRTQQEDSAVYLCASSSQGGNIQYFGAGTRLSVL.

The chain uses TRBV9 and TRBJ1-2; D ambiguous. Germline lookup yields CDR1 SGDLS and CDR2 YYNGEE. The CDR3 runs to 12 residues. Trimming pared 3 bases from V and 5 bases from J, leaving 8 bases between. The DNA for the CDR3 is TGTGCCAGCAGCGGGCAACCGTATGGCTACACCTTC. Residues: CASSGQPYGYTF.

The chain employs TRBV5-1 and TRBJ2-7; no clear D. Germline CDR1 SGHRS, CDR2 YFSETQ. The CDR3 totals 15 residues. V was shortened by 0 bases and J by 0 bases, with 10 bases between the two germline ends. The CDR3 DNA follows: TGCGCCAGCAGCTTGGTCTCACAAAGCTCCTACGAGCAGTACTTC. This codes for CASSLVSQSSYEQYF.

This clone was seen only once. This chain connects TRBV2 to TRBJ1-1; TRBD1 matches at 11 bases. The CDR3 covers 14 residues. Germline trimming cut 4 bases from V and 2 bases from J; bases unmatched to any gene: 0. Germline V gives CDR1 SNHLY, CDR2 FYNNEI. Here the CDR3 reads CASSGTGGNTEAFF. CDR3 in DNA: TGTGCCAGCAGTGGGACAGGGGGCAACACTGAAGCTTTCTTT.

The V call is TRBV6-5, the J call TRBJ1-1, with 8 bases lining up with TRBD1. After removal of 4 bases from V and 3 bases from J, the junction contained 4 bases not matched to a gene. CDR3 size: 14 residues. The germline V gene encodes CDR1 MNHEY and CDR2 SVGAGI. This chain's CDR3 is CASSSRQGYTEAFF. The CDR3 DNA follows: TGTGCCAGCAGTTCGCGACAGGGGTACACTGAAGCTTTCTTT.

In DNA form, the CDR3 reads TGTGCCAGTAGTATAGTGGCGAGGGGCGGCACTGAAGCTTTCTTT. Its translation is CASSIVARGGTEAFF. The chain links TRBV19 to TRBJ1-1; D might be TRBD1 (5 bases). The CDR3 runs to 15 residues. Looked up from germline, CDR1 is LNHDA and CDR2 is SQIVND (reference sequence). Trimming took 1 base from V and 4 from J, leaving 13 bases between them.

Concerning this clone itself: One end of the junction is discordant with germline, which a read error may explain. The V and J genes are TRBV9 and TRBJ2-2; the match to TRBD1 covers 9 bases. Germline V gene data show CDR1 as SGDLS and CDR2 as YYNGEE. CDR3 size: 16 residues. The CDR3 region is CASSVMGQGGTEELFF. The DNA of the CDR3 is TGTGCCAGCAGCGTTATGGGACAGGGTGGCACCGAGGAGCTGTTTTTT.

The V and J genes are TRBV5-1 and TRBJ1-1; D not certain. Looked up from germline, CDR1 is SGHRS and CDR2 is YFSETQ. The CDR3 is 13 amino acids. V lost 0 bases and J lost 6, with 9 bases in between. The CDR3 bases are TGCGCCAGCAGCTTGGCCCCCCTTTCTGAAGCTTTCTTT. Residues: CASSLAPLSEAFF. Full variable domain (remainder filled in from reference TRBV5-1 and TRBJ1-1): KAGVTQTPRYLIKTRGQQVTLSCSPISGHRSVSWYQQTPGQGLQFLFEYFSETQRNKGNFPGRFSGRQFSNSRSEMNVSTLELGDSALYLCASSLAPLSEAFFGQGTRLTVV.

This clone was counted once. CDR3 nucleotide sequence: TGTGCCAGCAGTGAAATGTTAGGGACCCTGGCCCATGAGCAGTTCTTC. Its protein product is CASSEMLGTLAHEQFF. The chain is built from TRBV6-1 and TRBJ2-1; D assignment may be TRBD1 or TRBD2 (5 bases each). With 2 bases removed from V and 8 bases from J, the gap between germline ends came to 19 bases. The CDR3 has 16 amino acids. CDR1 is MNHNS, CDR2 SASEGT, per germline.

The chain combines TRBV5-1 with TRBJ1-1, with D possibly being TRBD1 (6 bases). Germline assignment: CDR1 SGHRS and CDR2 YFSETQ. This CDR3 is 18 amino acids long. Trimming took 0 bases from V and 0 from J, leaving 18 bases between them. CDR3 amino acids: CASSLAKGGGQLNTEAFF. The DNA of the CDR3 is TGCGCCAGCAGCTTGGCCAAGGGCGGGGGGCAACTGAACACTGAAGCTTTCTTT.

The J gene is TRBJ2-3, the V gene TRBV7-9; weak D call: TRBD1 (5 bases). The CDR3 consists of 14 residues. V lost 0 bases, J lost 7 bases, and 11 bases lay in between. The V gene's germline CDR1 is SEHNR and CDR2 FQNEAQ (reference sequence). In DNA form, the CDR3 reads TGTGCCAGCAGCTTAGCTGCAGGGATTAATACGCAGTATTTT. It encodes CASSLAAGINTQYF.

The chain has TRBV10-3 and TRBJ1-1, with no clear D. CDR1 and CDR2 from the germline V gene are ENHRY and SYGVKD. The CDR3 runs 12 residues. Trimming shortened V by 4 bases and J by 4 bases, and 7 bases separated the two germline ends. Here the CDR3 reads CAISGVATEAFF. The CDR3 DNA is TGTGCCATCAGTGGTGTCGCCACTGAAGCTTTCTTT.

The genes are TRBV27 and TRBJ1-5; D ambiguous. This CDR3 has 15 amino acids. V shed 4 bases and J shed 0 bases, with 10 bases lying between them. Germline V gene lookup returns CDR1 MNHEY and CDR2 SMNVEV (reference sequence). The CDR3 DNA reads TGTGCCAGCAGTTCCGGCCGTCTTAGCAATCAGCCCCAGCATTTT. Protein sequence: CASSSGRLSNQPQHF.

The V gene is TRBV5-1, the J gene TRBJ1-1; possible D gene TRBD1, 6 bases. Per germline, CDR1 SGHRS and CDR2 YFSETQ. The CDR3 sequence is 15 residues long. V was clipped by 4 bases and J by 4 bases, with 17 bases between them. Here the CDR3 reads CASSTSGGPATEAFF. The CDR3 DNA follows: TGCGCCAGCAGCACCTCTGGGGGGCCGGCCACTGAAGCTTTCTTT.